The 20 T cell receptor beta chains in this list originate from one sample, sequenced in a study of blood T cell repertoires in COVID-19. Using immunoSEQ multiplex PCR, the repertoire was profiled, and TCRdb retains in-frame clones only, with some absent. Among 400,000 to 500,000 clones listed, around nine tenths were seen once. The sequencing input was PBMCs or T cells enriched from blood (not recorded which). These receptors were taken from a woman between 18 and 29 years old who had been exposed to COVID-19.

The rearrangement uses TRBV20-1 and TRBJ1-2, with D tentatively TRBD1 (5 bases). V was shortened by 3 bases and J by 7 bases, with 9 bases between the two germline ends. CDR1 DFQATT and CDR2 SNEGSKA come from the germline V gene (reference sequence). The CDR3 runs to 11 residues. This chain's CDR3 is CSASEGSGYTF. CDR3 nucleotides: TGCAGTGCTAGTGAGGGGAGTGGCTACACCTTC.

V gene TRBV28 combines with J gene TRBJ2-7; 7 nucleotides line up with TRBD1. Germline CDR1 is MDHEN and CDR2 is SYDVKM. The CDR3 loop spans 14 amino acids. Trimming at V came to 5 bases and at J to 3 bases, leaving 7 bases not matched to a gene. CDR3 in amino acids: CASSPGQAFYEQYF. CDR3 nucleotides: TGTGCCAGCAGTCCCGGACAGGCATTCTACGAGCAGTACTTC.

This clone was detected a few times. This chain uses TRBV18 with TRBJ2-1; D unresolved. The CDR3 sequence is 16 residues long. V lost 5 bases and J lost 3, with 17 bases in between. Per the germline V gene, CDR1 is KGHSH and CDR2 is LQKENI. This chain's CDR3 is CASSNPRQAVYNEQFF. CDR3 sequence (DNA): TGTGCCAGCTCAAACCCACGGCAGGCCGTCTACAATGAGCAGTTCTTC.

This chain joins TRBV7-3 and TRBJ2-1; TRBD2 matches at 15 bases. This CDR3 is built from 17 residues. Trimming removed 5 bases from V and 6 bases from J; junction bases left unmatched: 8. Germline V lookup: CDR1 SGHTA, CDR2 FQGTGA. The CDR3 DNA follows: TGTGCCAGCAGCCCCACCTTGGGACTAGCGGGGGGCAATGAGCAGTTCTTC. It translates to CASSPTLGLAGGNEQFF.

V is TRBV6-6 and J is TRBJ1-4, with D unresolved. The CDR3 length is 14 residues. Trimming removed 0 bases at V and 8 bases at J, with 10 bases between. In germline, CDR1 is MNHNY, CDR2 SVGAGI (reference sequence). The CDR3 sequence: CASSYSTVLEKLFF. The CDR3 coding sequence is TGTGCCAGCAGTTACTCGACTGTGCTAGAAAAACTGTTTTTT.

This clone was seen only a few times. The V gene is TRBV15, the J gene TRBJ1-1, with D hard to call. Looked up from germline, CDR1 is LNHNV and CDR2 is YYDKDF (reference sequence). Trimming took 5 bases from V and 1 from J, leaving 14 bases between them. The CDR3 has 15 residues. The CDR3 DNA reads TGTGCCACCAGCCTACAAGGCGCGGGGAACACTGAAGCTTTCTTT. Translating it yields CATSLQGAGNTEAFF.

The DNA for the CDR3 is TGTGCCAGTGAGTCAGGAAACACCATATATTTT. It specifies CASESGNTIYF. The chain carries TRBV28 and TRBJ1-3; no definite D call. CDR1 and CDR2 (germline): MDHEN, SYDVKM. V was clipped by 9 bases and J by 4 bases, with 7 bases between them. CDR3 length: 11 amino acids.

This sequence joins TRBV7-8 and TRBJ2-1, with TRBD2 matching 12 bases. The CDR3 is made up of 16 amino acids. Trimming at V came to 2 bases and at J to 5 bases, leaving 4 bases not matched to a gene. Per germline, CDR1 SGHVS and CDR2 FQNEAQ. The CDR3 DNA sequence: TGTGCCAGCAGCTTACTCTGGACTAGCGGGGACAATGAGCAGTTCTTC. This sequence encodes CASSLLWTSGDNEQFF.

V usage is TRBV6-5 and J usage is TRBJ1-2, with 7 positions matching TRBD1. J was trimmed by 3 bases and V by 5 bases; bases with no gene match: 6. This CDR3 has 14 residues. In germline, CDR1 is MNHEY, CDR2 SVGAGI. CDR3 residues: CASSRDRNHYGYTF. In DNA, the CDR3 is TGTGCCAGCAGTAGGGACAGAAATCACTATGGCTACACCTTC.

V and J are TRBV4-3 and TRBJ2-3; 8 bases align to TRBD2. The CDR3 contains 15 residues. Looked up from germline, CDR1 is LGHNA and CDR2 is YSLEER. The V and J ends lost 1 base and 1 base, in that order; junction bases with no gene match: 1. CDR3 amino acids: CASSQAGGRTDTQYF. In DNA form, the CDR3 reads TGCGCCAGCAGCCAAGCGGGGGGGCGCACAGATACGCAGTATTTT.

This sequence joins TRBV28 and TRBJ1-5; tentatively, D is TRBD1 (5 bases). Between the trimmed V and J ends, which lost 6 bases and 7 bases, there was a span of 16 bases. This CDR3 contains 14 residues. Looked up from germline, CDR1 is MDHEN and CDR2 is SYDVKM. The CDR3 is CASSQGRGYQPQHF. The CDR3 bases are TGTGCCAGCAGCCAAGGGCGGGGGTACCAGCCCCAGCATTTT.

The chain is built from TRBV2 and TRBJ1-4; D might be TRBD1 (6 bases). Trimming stripped 5 bases from V and 1 base from J, with 11 bases between. Germline CDR1 SNHLY, CDR2 FYNNEI. The CDR3 loop spans 15 amino acids. CDR3 nucleotide sequence: TGTGCCAGCAGTCGGACAGACCTAACTAATGAAAAACTGTTTTTT. This encodes CASSRTDLTNEKLFF. The variable domain in full, with the rest retrieved from reference TRBV2 and TRBJ1-4, is EPEVTQTPSHQVTQMGQEVILRCVPISNHLYFYWYRQILGQKVEFLVSFYNNEISEKSEIFDDQFSVERPDGSNFTLKIRSTKLEDSAMYFCASSRTDLTNEKLFFGSGTQLSVL.

V is TRBV4-1 and J is TRBJ2-7, with D maybe TRBD2 (6 bases). Trimming pared 6 bases from V and 2 bases from J, leaving 11 bases between. The germline V gene encodes CDR1 MGHRA and CDR2 YSYEKL. The CDR3 spans 13 residues. The CDR3 coding sequence is TGCGCCAGCAGTCCTCCGGGGGCCTACGAGCAGTACTTC. Translated, it gives CASSPPGAYEQYF.

The chain links TRBV29-1 to TRBJ1-2, with TRBD1 matching over 7 bases. J lost 8 bases, V lost 6 bases, and 12 bases had no gene match. There are 13 residues in the CDR3. Germline V lookup: CDR1 SQVTM, CDR2 ANQGSEA. This CDR3 reads CSVSPKNRGGYTF. For the CDR3, the DNA is TGCAGCGTGTCCCCAAAAAACAGGGGCGGCTACACCTTC.

The chain has TRBV24-1 and TRBJ1-2, with 10 bases aligning to TRBD1. Germline V CDR1 and CDR2: KGHDR, SFDVKD. V lost 3 bases, J lost 0 bases, and 9 bases stayed unmatched. There are 18 residues in the CDR3. Here the CDR3 DNA reads TGTGCCACCAGTGATGGACCCGGGACAGGGGCGGCTAACTATGGCTACACCTTC. Amino acids: CATSDGPGTGAANYGYTF.

The CDR3 loop reads CASSLGVRLPEAFF. The CDR3 DNA reads as TGTGCCAGCAGCTTAGGTGTCAGGTTACCTGAAGCTTTCTTT. The gene calls are TRBV7-6 and TRBJ1-1; unclear D gene. This CDR3 is built from 14 residues. Per germline, CDR1 SGHVS and CDR2 FNYEAQ. V lost 1 base and J lost 6, with 12 bases in between.

Points on this clone: This CDR3 is also generated by other DNA sequences in the sample. This chain joins TRBV28 and TRBJ2-7; D is unresolved. There are 12 residues in the CDR3. V lost 3 bases, J lost 1 base, and 4 bases lay in between. Germline V gene lookup returns CDR1 MDHEN and CDR2 SYDVKM. The CDR3: CASSFVSYEQYF. The DNA for the CDR3 is TGTGCCAGCAGTTTTGTATCCTACGAGCAGTACTTC.

The chain carries TRBV28 and TRBJ2-1; maybe TRBD1 (6 bases). CDR3 length: 14 residues. Per the germline V gene, CDR1 is MDHEN and CDR2 is SYDVKM. V was shortened by 5 bases and J by 9 bases, with 17 bases between the two germline ends. The DNA of the CDR3 is TGTGCCAGCAGTCCGGACAGCATAGTGGGTGAGCAGTTCTTC. Translation: CASSPDSIVGEQFF.

The V call is TRBV7-2, the J call TRBJ2-7; 7 nucleotides align to TRBD1. V was pared by 0 bases and J by 3 bases, with 5 bases of the junction left unmatched. CDR3 length equals 15 residues. The V gene's germline CDR1 is SGHTA and CDR2 FQGNSA. The CDR3 DNA reads as TGTGCCAGCAGCTTAGCGGAGAGGGGGCTCTACGAGCAGTACTTC. Its protein product is CASSLAERGLYEQYF.

The chain joins TRBV12-5 to TRBJ2-3; D not resolved. The germline gives CDR1 LGHNT, CDR2 FRNRAP. The V gene lost 5 bases and the J gene lost 4 bases, with 7 bases spanning the gap. The CDR3 contains 12 residues. The chain's CDR3 is CASGPTPDTQYF. The DNA for the CDR3 is TGTGCTAGTGGTCCGACACCAGATACGCAGTATTTT.